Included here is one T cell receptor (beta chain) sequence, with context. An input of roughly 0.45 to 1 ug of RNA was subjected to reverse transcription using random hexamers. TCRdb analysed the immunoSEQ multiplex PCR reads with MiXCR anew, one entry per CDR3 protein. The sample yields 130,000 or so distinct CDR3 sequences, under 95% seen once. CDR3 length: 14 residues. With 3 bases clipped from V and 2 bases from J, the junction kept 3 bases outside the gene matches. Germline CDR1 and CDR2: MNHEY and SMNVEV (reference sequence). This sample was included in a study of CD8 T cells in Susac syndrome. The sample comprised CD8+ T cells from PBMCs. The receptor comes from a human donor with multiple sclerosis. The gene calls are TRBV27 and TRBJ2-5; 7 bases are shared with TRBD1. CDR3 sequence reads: CASSLSTGQETQYF. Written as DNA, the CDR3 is TGTGCCAGCAGTTTGTCGACAGGGCAAGAGACCCAGTACTTC.